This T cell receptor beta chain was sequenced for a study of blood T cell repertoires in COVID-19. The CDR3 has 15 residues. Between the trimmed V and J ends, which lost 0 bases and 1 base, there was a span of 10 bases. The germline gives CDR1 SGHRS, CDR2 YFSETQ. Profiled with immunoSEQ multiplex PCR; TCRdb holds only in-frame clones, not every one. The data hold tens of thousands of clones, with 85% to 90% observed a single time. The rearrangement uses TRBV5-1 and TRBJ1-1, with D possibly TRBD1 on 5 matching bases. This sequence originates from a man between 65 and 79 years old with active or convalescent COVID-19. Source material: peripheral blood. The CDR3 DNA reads TGCGCCAGCAGCTTGGTCAGGGCTAGGAACACTGAAGCTTTCTTT. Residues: CASSLVRARNTEAFF.